This T cell receptor beta chain stems from a study of graft-versus-host responses after intestinal transplantation. Study summary: Recipients obtained multivisceral, liver-intestinal, or isolated intestinal transplants.

Study results and limitations: Some GvH clones were seen earlier in gut or blood, suggesting intestinal origin. Graft-donor T cell macrochimerism coincided with high graft-versus-host to host-versus-graft clonal ratios in allografts. The study associated peak circulating GvH clone levels with early post-transplant HvG declines.

Sequencing used immunoSEQ multiplex PCR; TCRdb keeps in-frame clones, though not all of them. Among tens of thousands of clones listed, approximately 84% were seen once. Comment on this clone: Its antigen is not identified.

CDR1 and CDR2 from the germline V gene are SGHRS and YFSETQ. The CDR3 is 16 residues long. With V trimmed by 0 bases and J by 2 bases, 3 bases remained unmatched. The TCR sequence derives from a human donor who was the organ donor for an intestinal transplant. The genes are TRBV5-1 and TRBJ2-2; 8 bases line up with TRBD2. Material: unstimulated CD4+ T cells sorted from spleen or lymph node cells, obtained before transplant. The chain's CDR3 is CASSLATSENTGELFF. The CDR3 coding sequence is TGCGCCAGCAGCTTGGCGACTAGCGAAAACACCGGGGAGCTGTTTTTT.